This T cell receptor beta chain was profiled in a study of cytomegalovirus exposure and HLA in healthy donors. Germline lookup yields CDR1 MGHRA and CDR2 YSYEKL. The CDR3 sequence is 19 residues long. The ends lost 0 bases at V and 0 bases at J; junction bases unmatched: 11. PCR was performed using 60 Vbeta and 13 Jbeta primers. The assay was immunoSEQ multiplex PCR, and TCRdb's table has in-frame clones only and misses some. The table has about 200,000 clones, 79% seen once. As concerns this clone: Antigen: not known.

Overall study findings and caveats: Within a later analysis, the majority of CMV-associated TCR beta chains appeared HLA-restricted.

Donors consisted of healthy bone marrow donors. V gene TRBV4-1 combines with J gene TRBJ1-3, with 7 bases aligning to TRBD1. The receptor comes from a man aged 50 to 59 in good health and CMV-seronegative. The sequencing input was PBMCs. CDR3 sequence: CASSQDGGIQGLSGNTIYF. CDR3 DNA: TGCGCCAGCAGCCAAGATGGAGGAATACAGGGGCTCTCTGGAAACACCATATATTTT.